This record concerns one T cell receptor beta chain sequence. What antigen it recognizes has not been identified. No qualities accompany the bases; no much larger clone lies one base away. The data are from a study of neurological immune-mediated disorders (dated by TCRdb to about 2019). Some background on the complete study: Peripheral blood TCR-beta repertoires from patients with HTLV-I-associated myelopathy (HAM/TSP), patients with multiple sclerosis, and healthy controls were compared in the study using UMI-based sequencing. The 95 to 110 TCR-beta libraries covered PBMC samples along with longitudinal samples, technical triplicates, and paired sorted CD4+ and CD8+ T-cell subsets. Of the approximately 68 subjects in the cohort, some 14 were HAM/TSP patients, about 34 were multiple sclerosis patients, and about 20 were healthy controls.

The healthy controls were volunteers from a blood bank in Maryland, USA. For the unsorted PBMC libraries, 2 million PBMCs were stored in RNAlater at -80 degrees C until RNA extraction and were used to generate the libraries. Peripheral blood underwent Ficoll-Hypaque density gradient centrifugation to isolate PBMCs, which were then cryopreserved in liquid nitrogen. cDNA was synthesized by template-switch 5'RACE using a primer carrying a 10-nucleotide random unique molecular identifier by which each TCR transcript was tagged. Over 180 million TCR-beta sequences, covering 15-18 subjects, were produced in each sequencing run. The RNeasy kit was used for extraction of total RNA. Using the KAPA Real-time Library Amplification kit, TCR-beta VDJ regions were amplified with primers for the TCR constant region and the 5'RACE anchor. A first PCR added sample indexes and Illumina adaptors, and a second PCR then raised library yield. After Ampure bead purification, the roughly 650 bp TCR product was size-selected on a 2% E-gel SizeSelection system. Before pooling, library quality was assessed on a Bioanalyzer, concentration was determined with Qubit, and library quantification was performed with the Kapa Library Quantification kit. Paired-end 2 x 150 bp sequencing of the libraries was performed on an Illumina HiSeq 2500. To increase sequence diversity, about 25-31% phiX was spiked into each library pool. In the authors' own workflow: The quality-filtered reads were processed with the UMI-based MiGEC pipeline, whose error correction step removed more than 80% of the raw TCR sequences. VDJ genes were aligned to IMGT germline references, and each clonotype was defined by a unique CDR3 amino acid sequence together with V-J genes. Clonal expansion, Shannon diversity and CDR3 relatedness (CalcPairwiseDistances, ClusterSamples) were evaluated with VDJtools, and phylogenetic trees were built with CLCbio workbench. Expanded clones were defined as having at least 8 unique UMIs, based on coefficient-of-variation modelling across technical triplicates. In TCRdb, the public reads were trimmed at Q25 with fastp and aligned with MiXCR, with productive beta chains retained. Every entry covers one CDR3 protein and lists the most common genes and DNA from its rows. The V and J calls and clone size come from TCRdb's table, not from the authors' own analysis. The sample includes some 30,000 distinct CDR3 sequences, with 15% observed a single time. Of the sample, roughly 27% is held by the ten largest clones.

From its cysteine to its phenylalanine, the CDR3 spans 13 amino acids. Solely the CDR3 DNA is kept, with 39 bases framed from the first base. From the germline V gene, CDR1 is MNHEY and CDR2 is SVGEGT. Points the paper makes about the study in general: Across subjects, expanded clones never shared an identical CDR3 amino acid sequence, which suggests that the TCR-beta repertoires in every group were private. The highest TCR clonal expansion was observed in HAM/TSP patients, whereas the lowest was observed in MS patients, even when compared with healthy controls.

Input material: PBMCs. Recombination connected TRBV6-2 or TRBV6-3 to TRBJ2-1; the central 7 bases match TRBD1. The J call could be wrong; TRBJ2-7 is a better fit for the DNA end. The source of this sequence is a man aged 65 to 79 in good health. At the DNA level, the sequence is TGTGCCAGCAGTTCGGGACAGTCATACGAGCAGTACTTC. This gives the protein CASSSGQSYEQYF.